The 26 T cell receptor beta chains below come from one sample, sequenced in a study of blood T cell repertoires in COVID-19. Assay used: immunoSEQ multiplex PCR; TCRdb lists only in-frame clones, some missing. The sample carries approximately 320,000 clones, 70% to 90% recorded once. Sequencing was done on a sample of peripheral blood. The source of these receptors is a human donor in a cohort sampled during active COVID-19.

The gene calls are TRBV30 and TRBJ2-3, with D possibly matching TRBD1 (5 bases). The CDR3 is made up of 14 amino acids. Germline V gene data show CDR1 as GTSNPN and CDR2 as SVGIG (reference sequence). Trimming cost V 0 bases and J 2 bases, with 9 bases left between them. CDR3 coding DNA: TGTGCCTGGAGTGTAGCTGGGGCCACAGATACGCAGTATTTT. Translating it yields CAWSVAGATDTQYF.

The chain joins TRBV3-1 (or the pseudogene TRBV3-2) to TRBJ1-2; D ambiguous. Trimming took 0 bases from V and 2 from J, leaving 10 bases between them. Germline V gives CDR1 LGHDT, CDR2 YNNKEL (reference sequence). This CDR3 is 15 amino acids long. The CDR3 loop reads CASSQDPGGNYGYTF. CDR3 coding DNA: TGTGCCAGCAGCCAAGACCCGGGAGGGAACTATGGCTACACCTTC.

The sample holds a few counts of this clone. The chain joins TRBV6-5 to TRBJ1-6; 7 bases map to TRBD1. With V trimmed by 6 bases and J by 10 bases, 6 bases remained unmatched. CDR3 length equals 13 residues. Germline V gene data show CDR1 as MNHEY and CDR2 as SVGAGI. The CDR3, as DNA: TGTGCCAGCAGACTAACAGGGGTATCACCCCTCCACTTT. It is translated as CASRLTGVSPLHF.

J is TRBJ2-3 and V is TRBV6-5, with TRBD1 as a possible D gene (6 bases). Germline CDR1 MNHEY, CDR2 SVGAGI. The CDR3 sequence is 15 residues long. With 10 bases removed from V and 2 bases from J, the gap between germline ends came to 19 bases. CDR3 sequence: CATTGIRDYTDTQYF. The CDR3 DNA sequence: TGTGCCACAACAGGGATTCGAGACTACACAGATACGCAGTATTTT.

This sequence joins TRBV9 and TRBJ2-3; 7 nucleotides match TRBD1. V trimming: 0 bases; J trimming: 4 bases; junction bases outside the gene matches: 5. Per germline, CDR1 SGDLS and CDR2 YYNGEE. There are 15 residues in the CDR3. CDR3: CASSVDGTASDTQYF. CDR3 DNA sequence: TGTGCCAGCAGCGTAGACGGGACAGCCTCAGATACGCAGTATTTT.

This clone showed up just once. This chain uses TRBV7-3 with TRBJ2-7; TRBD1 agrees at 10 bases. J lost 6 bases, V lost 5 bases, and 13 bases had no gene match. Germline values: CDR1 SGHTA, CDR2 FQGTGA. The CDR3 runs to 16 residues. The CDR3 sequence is CASSPQSGTGVAEQYF. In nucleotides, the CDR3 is TGTGCCAGCAGCCCCCAATCAGGGACAGGGGTTGCCGAGCAGTACTTC. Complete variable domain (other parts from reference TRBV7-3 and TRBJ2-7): GAGVSQTPSNKVTEKGKYVELRCDPISGHTALYWYRQSLGQGPEFLIYFQGTGAADDSGLPNDRFFAVRPEGSVSTLKIQRTERGDSAVYLCASSPQSGTGVAEQYFGPGTRLTVT.

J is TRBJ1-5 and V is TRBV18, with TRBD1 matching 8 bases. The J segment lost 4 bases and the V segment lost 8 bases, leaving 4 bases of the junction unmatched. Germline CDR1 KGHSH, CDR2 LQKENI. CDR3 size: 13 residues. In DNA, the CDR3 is TGTGCCAGCAGGACAGGGCTGAATCAGCCCCAGCATTTT. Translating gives CASRTGLNQPQHF.

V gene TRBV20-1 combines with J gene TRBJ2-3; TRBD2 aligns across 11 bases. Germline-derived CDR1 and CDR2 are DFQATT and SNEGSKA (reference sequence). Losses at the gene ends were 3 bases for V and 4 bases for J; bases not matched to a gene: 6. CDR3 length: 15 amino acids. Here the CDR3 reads CSASLRLAGSDTQYF. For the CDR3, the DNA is TGCAGTGCTAGTCTCCGACTAGCGGGGTCAGATACGCAGTATTTT.

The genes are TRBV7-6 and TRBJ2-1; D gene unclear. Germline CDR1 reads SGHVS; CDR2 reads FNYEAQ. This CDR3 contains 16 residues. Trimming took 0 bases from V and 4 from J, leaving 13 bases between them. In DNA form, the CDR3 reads TGTGCCAGCAGCTTAGCGCGGTCCGGTCCATACAATGAGCAGTTCTTC. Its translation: CASSLARSGPYNEQFF.

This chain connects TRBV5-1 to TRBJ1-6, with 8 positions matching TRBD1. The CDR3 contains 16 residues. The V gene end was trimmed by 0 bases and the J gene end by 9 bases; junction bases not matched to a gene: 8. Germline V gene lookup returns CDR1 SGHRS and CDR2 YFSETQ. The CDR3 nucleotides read TGCGCCAGCAGCTTGGGATTGACAGGGGTGGGTTCACCCCTCCACTTT. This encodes CASSLGLTGVGSPLHF.

CDR3 protein: CASSSGVANYGYTF. In DNA form, the CDR3 reads TGTGCCAGCAGCAGTGGAGTAGCTAACTATGGCTACACCTTC. This chain connects TRBV21-1 to TRBJ1-2. TRBV21-1 is listed as a pseudogene. The CDR3 is 14 amino acids.

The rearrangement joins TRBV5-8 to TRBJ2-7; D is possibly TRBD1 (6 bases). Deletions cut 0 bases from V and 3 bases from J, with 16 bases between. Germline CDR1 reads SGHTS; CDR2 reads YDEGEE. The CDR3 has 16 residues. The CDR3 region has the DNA TGTGCCAGCAGCTTGGGACAGGTGGGGGCGTTCTACGAGCAGTACTTC. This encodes CASSLGQVGAFYEQYF.

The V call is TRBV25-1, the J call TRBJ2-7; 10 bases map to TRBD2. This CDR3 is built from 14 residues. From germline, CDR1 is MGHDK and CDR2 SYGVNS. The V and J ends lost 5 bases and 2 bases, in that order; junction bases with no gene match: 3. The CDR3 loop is CASSTSGAAYEQYF. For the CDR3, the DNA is TGTGCCAGCAGTACTAGCGGGGCTGCCTACGAGCAGTACTTC.

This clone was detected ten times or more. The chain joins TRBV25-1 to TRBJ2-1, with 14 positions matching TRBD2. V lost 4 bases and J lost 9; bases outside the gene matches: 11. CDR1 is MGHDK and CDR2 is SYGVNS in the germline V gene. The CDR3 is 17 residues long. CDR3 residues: CASSAKDSTSGGGEQFF. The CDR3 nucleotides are TGTGCCAGCAGTGCGAAAGATTCGACTAGCGGGGGGGGTGAGCAGTTCTTC.

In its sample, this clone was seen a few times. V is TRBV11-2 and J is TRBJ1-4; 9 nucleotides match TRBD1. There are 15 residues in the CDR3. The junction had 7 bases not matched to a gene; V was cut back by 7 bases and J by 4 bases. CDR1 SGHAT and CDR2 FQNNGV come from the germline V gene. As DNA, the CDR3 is TGTGCCAGCACCTTGGGGACAGGGCGTAATGAAAAACTGTTTTTT. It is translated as CASTLGTGRNEKLFF.

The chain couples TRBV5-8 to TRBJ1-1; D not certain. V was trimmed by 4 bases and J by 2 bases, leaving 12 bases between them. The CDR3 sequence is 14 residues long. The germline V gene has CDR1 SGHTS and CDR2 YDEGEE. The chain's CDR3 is CASSPLLYNTEAFF. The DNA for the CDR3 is TGTGCCAGCAGCCCCCTTTTATATAACACTGAAGCTTTCTTT.

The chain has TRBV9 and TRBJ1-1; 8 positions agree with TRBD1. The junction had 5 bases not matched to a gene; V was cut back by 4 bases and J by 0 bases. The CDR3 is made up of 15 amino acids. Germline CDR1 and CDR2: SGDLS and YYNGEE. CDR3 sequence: CASSIDRGVNTEAFF. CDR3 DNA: TGTGCCAGCAGCATCGACAGGGGTGTGAACACTGAAGCTTTCTTT.

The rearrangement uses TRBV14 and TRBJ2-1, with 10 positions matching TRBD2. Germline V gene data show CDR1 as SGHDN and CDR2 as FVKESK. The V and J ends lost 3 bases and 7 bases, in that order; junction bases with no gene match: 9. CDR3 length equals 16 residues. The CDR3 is CASSHPSGGQRNEQFF. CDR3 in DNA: TGTGCCAGCAGCCACCCTAGCGGGGGCCAACGTAATGAGCAGTTCTTC.

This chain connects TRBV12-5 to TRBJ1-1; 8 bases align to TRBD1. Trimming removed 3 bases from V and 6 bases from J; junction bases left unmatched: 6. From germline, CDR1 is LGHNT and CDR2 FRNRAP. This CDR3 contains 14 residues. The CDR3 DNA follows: TGTGCTAGTGGTTTCCATGACAGGGGCGCTGAAGCTTTCTTT. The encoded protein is CASGFHDRGAEAFF.

In DNA, the CDR3 is TGTGCCAGCAGCGATCAGGGGGCTCTTGGTGAGACCCAGTACTTC. Its protein is CASSDQGALGETQYF. The V gene is TRBV5-4, the J gene TRBJ2-5, with 8 bases fitting TRBD1. The CDR3 loop spans 15 amino acids. V was pared by 4 bases and J by 5 bases, with 10 bases of the junction left unmatched. Per the germline V gene, CDR1 is SGHNT and CDR2 is YYREEE (reference sequence).

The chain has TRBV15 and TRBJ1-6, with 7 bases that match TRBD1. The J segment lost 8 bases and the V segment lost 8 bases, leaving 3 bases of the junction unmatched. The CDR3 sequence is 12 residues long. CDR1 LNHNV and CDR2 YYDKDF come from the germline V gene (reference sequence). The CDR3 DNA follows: TGTGCCACCCGGGACAGCCATTCACCCCTCCACTTT. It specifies CATRDSHSPLHF.

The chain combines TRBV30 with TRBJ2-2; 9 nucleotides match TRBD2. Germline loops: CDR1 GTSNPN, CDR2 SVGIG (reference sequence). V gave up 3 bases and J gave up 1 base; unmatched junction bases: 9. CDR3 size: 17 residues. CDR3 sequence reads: CAWSRLAENRNTGELFF. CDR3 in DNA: TGTGCCTGGAGCCGACTAGCGGAGAACAGGAACACCGGGGAGCTGTTTTTT.

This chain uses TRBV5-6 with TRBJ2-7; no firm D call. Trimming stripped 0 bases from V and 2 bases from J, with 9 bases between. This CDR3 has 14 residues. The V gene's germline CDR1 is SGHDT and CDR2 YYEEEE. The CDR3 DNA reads TGTGCCAGCAGCTTGGAGCCGGTTGCCTACGAGCAGTACTTC. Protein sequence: CASSLEPVAYEQYF.

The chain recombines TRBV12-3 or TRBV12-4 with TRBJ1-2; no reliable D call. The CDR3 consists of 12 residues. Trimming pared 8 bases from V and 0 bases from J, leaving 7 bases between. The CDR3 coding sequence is TGTGCCAGCGGCCAGTCTAACTATGGCTACACCTTC. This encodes CASGQSNYGYTF.

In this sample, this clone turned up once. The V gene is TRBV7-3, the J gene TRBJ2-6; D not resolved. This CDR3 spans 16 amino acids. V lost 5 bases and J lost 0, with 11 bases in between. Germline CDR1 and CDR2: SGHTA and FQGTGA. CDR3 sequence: CASSGQALSGANVLTF. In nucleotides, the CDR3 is TGTGCCAGCAGCGGGCAGGCACTCTCTGGGGCCAACGTCCTGACTTTC.

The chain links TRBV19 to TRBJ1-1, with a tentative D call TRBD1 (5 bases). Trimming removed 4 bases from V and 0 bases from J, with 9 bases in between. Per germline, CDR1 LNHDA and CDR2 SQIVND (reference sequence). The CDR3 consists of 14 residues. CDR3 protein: CASSNGGMNTEAFF. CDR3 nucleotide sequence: TGTGCCAGTAGTAATGGGGGGATGAACACTGAAGCTTTCTTT.